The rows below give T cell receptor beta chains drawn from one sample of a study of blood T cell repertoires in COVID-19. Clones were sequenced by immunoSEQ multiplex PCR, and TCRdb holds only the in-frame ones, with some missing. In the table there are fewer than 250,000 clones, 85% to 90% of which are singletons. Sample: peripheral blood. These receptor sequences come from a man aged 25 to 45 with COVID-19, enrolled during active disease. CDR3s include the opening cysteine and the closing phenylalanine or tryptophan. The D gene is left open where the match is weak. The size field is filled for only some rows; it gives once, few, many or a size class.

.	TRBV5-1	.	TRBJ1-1	CASGSDQGTEAFF	TGCGCCAGCGGGTCCGATCAGGGAACTGAAGCTTTCTTT
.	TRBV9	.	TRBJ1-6	CASSVEGVGSPLHF	TGTGCCAGCAGCGTAGAAGGGGTGGGTTCACCCCTCCACTTT
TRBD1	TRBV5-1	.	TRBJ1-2	CASSLGGANYGYTF	TGCGCCAGCAGCTTAGGGGGCGCTAACTATGGCTACACCTTC
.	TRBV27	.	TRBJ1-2	CASSLRGNGYTF	TGTGCCAGCAGTTTAAGAGGGAACGGCTACACCTTC
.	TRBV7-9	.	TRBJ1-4	CASSFPGGDGLNEKLFF	TGTGCCAGCAGCTTCCCTGGAGGAGACGGACTTAATGAAAAACTGTTTTTT
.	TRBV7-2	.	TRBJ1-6	CASRAGALFNSPLHF	TGTGCCAGCAGGGCTGGGGCTCTATTTAATTCACCCCTCCACTTT
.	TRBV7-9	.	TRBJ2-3	CASSFTGSSTDTQYF	TGTGCCAGCAGCTTTACAGGCTCTAGCACAGATACGCAGTATTTT
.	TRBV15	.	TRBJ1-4	CATSRDRGAGNEKLFF	TGTGCCACCAGCAGAGATCGGGGGGCTGGTAATGAAAAACTGTTTTTT
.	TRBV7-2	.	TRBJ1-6	CASRGGGTSENSPLHF	TGTGCCAGCAGGGGAGGGGGGACGAGTGAGAATTCACCCCTCCACTTT
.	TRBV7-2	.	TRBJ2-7	CASSLGRETYEQYF	TGTGCCAGCAGCTTAGGCCGGGAGACATACGAGCAGTACTTC
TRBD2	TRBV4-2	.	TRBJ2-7	CASSHRGLAGASYEQYF	TGTGCCAGCAGCCACAGAGGACTAGCGGGAGCATCCTACGAGCAGTACTTC
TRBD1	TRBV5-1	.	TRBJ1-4	CASSLEGGWGEKLFF	TGCGCCAGCAGCTTGGAAGGGGGCTGGGGTGAAAAACTGTTTTTT
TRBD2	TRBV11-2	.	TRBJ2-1	CASSSGSSGGAYEQFF	TGTGCCAGCAGCTCAGGCTCTAGCGGGGGGGCCTATGAGCAGTTCTTC
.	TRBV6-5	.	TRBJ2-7	CASSHRRGTYEQYF	TGTGCCAGCAGTCACCGGAGGGGAACATACGAGCAGTACTTC
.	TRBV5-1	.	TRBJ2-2	CASSLEGSGNTGELFF	TGCGCCAGCAGCTTGGAAGGTAGCGGGAACACCGGGGAGCTGTTTTTT
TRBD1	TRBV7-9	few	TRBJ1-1	CASSPWTGLNTEAFF	TGTGCCAGCAGCCCGTGGACAGGACTGAACACTGAAGCTTTCTTT
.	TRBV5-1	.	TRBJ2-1	CASSLFSGRAGDNEQFF	TGCGCCAGCAGCTTATTTTCCGGTCGGGCGGGCGACAATGAGCAGTTCTTC
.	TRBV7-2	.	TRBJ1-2	CASSFDGANYGYTF	TGTGCCAGCAGTTTCGACGGAGCTAACTATGGCTACACCTTC
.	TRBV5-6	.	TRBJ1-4	CASSFGVYTNEKLFF	TGTGCCAGCAGCTTCGGGGTTTACACTAATGAAAAACTGTTTTTT
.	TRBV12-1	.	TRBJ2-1	CASSSGASGKSSYNEQFF	TGTGCCAGCAGCTCGGGGGCTAGCGGTAAGAGCTCCTACAATGAGCAGTTCTTC
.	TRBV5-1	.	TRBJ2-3	CASSLNPGITDTQYF	TGCGCCAGCAGCTTGAATCCGGGGATCACAGATACGCAGTATTTT
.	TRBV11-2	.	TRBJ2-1	CASSLGGLLGRNEQFF	TGTGCCAGCAGCTTGGGGGGACTTCTGGGGCGGAATGAGCAGTTCTTC
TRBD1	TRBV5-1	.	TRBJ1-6	CASSLETGHRGNSPLHF	TGCGCCAGCAGCTTGGAGACGGGTCACAGGGGTAATTCACCCCTCCACTTT
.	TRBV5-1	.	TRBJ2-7	CASSFLGRVDEQYF	TGCGCCAGCAGCTTTTTGGGCAGGGTCGACGAGCAGTACTTC
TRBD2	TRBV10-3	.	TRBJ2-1	CAISVREGRYNEQFF	TGTGCCATCAGTGTGCGGGAGGGCCGCTACAATGAGCAGTTCTTC
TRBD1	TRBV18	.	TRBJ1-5	CASSPGLSGQVGQPQHF	TGTGCCAGCTCACCAGGATTATCCGGACAGGTTGGACAGCCCCAGCATTTT
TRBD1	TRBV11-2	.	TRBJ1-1	CASSSVDRGTAFF	TGTGCCAGCAGCTCCGTGGACAGGGGAACAGCTTTCTTT
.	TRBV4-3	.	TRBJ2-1	CASSQERVGLSSYNEQFF	TGCGCCAGCAGCCAAGAACGCGTGGGCCTCAGCTCCTACAATGAGCAGTTCTTC
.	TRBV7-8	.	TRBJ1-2	CASSFLTDPTIGYTF	TGTGCCAGCAGCTTCTTAACAGACCCAACGATAGGCTACACCTTT
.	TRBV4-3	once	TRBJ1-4	CASSLSQSTNEKLFF	TGCGCCAGCAGCCTTAGCCAATCAACTAATGAAAAACTGTTTTTT
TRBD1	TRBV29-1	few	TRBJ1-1	CSVRDRGSTEAFF	TGCAGCGTTCGAGACAGGGGGAGCACTGAAGCTTTCTTT
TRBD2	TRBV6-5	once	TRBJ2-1	CASSYSSGRLYNEQFF	TGTGCCAGCAGTTACTCTAGCGGGAGACTCTACAATGAGCAGTTCTTC
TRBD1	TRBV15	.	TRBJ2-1	CATSTPPGTGTDNEQFF	TGTGCCACCAGCACCCCCCCCGGGACAGGGACCGACAATGAGCAGTTCTTC
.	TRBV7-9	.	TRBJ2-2	CASSNMRDTGELFF	TGTGCCAGCAGCAATATGCGAGACACCGGGGAGCTGTTTTTT
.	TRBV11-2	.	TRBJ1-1	CASSPRAGNTEAFF	TGTGCCAGCAGCCCGCGGGCCGGGAACACTGAAGCTTTCTTT
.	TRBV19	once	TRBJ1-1	CASRSDQGLTEAFF	TGTGCCAGTAGGTCGGATCAGGGGCTTACTGAAGCTTTCTTT
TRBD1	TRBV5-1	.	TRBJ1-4	CASSLGWTGDGEKLFF	TGCGCCAGCAGCTTAGGGTGGACAGGGGACGGTGAAAAACTGTTTTTT
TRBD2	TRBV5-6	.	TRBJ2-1	CASSLEGLAGAGYNEQFF	TGTGCCAGCAGCTTGGAGGGACTAGCGGGAGCGGGGTACAATGAGCAGTTCTTC
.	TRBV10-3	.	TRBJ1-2	CAISNDINYGYTF	TGTGCCATCAGTAATGACATTAACTATGGCTACACCTTC
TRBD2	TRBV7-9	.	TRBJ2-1	CASSFGGGARIEQFF	TGTGCCAGCAGCTTTGGCGGGGGGGCACGCATTGAGCAGTTCTTC
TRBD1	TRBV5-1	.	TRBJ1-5	CASSPQGAGPQHF	TGCGCCAGCAGCCCTCAGGGGGCAGGGCCCCAGCATTTT
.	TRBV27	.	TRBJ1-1	CASMLTGPNTEAFF	TGTGCCAGCATGTTGACAGGCCCAAACACTGAAGCTTTCTTT
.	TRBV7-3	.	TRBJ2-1	CASSYSGAGNEQFF	TGTGCCAGCAGCTACTCGGGTGCGGGAAATGAGCAGTTCTTC
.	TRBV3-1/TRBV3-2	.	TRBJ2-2	CASSQAAGFTGELFF	TGTGCCAGCAGCCAAGCGGCGGGTTTCACCGGGGAGCTGTTTTTT
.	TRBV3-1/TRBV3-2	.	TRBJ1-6	CASSHFKSSGNTYNSPLHF	TGTGCCAGCAGCCACTTCAAGAGTTCGGGGAACACCTATAATTCACCCCTCCACTTT
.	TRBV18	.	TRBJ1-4	CASSPQGNPEKLFF	TGTGCCAGCTCACCTCAGGGAAATCCTGAAAAACTGTTTTTT
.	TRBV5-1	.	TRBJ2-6	CASSSEWAGSGANVLTF	TGCGCCAGCAGTTCCGAGTGGGCCGGCTCTGGGGCCAACGTCCTGACTTTC
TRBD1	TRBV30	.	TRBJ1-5	CAWSLQGEQPQHF	TGTGCCTGGAGTCTACAGGGGGAACAGCCCCAGCATTTT
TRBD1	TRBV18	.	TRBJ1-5	CASSPGQGSNQPQHF	TGTGCCAGCTCACCGGGACAGGGGAGCAATCAGCCCCAGCATTTT
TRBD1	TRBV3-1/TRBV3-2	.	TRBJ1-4	CANSQRTGTVNEKLFF	TGTGCCAACAGCCAGCGAACCGGGACAGTGAATGAAAAACTGTTTTTT
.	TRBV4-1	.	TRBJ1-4	CASSQLKGLLNEKLFF	TGCGCCAGCAGCCAGTTAAAGGGACTACTTAATGAAAAACTGTTTTTT
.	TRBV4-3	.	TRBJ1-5	CATGGDRNQPQHF	TGCGCCACCGGGGGGGACCGAAATCAGCCCCAGCATTTT
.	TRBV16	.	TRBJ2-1	CASSQSTGVNNEQFF	TGTGCCAGCAGCCAATCGACGGGGGTCAACAATGAGCAGTTCTTC
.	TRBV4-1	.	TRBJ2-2	CASSQWGTMNTGELFF	TGCGCCAGCAGCCAATGGGGGACAATGAACACCGGGGAGCTGTTTTTT
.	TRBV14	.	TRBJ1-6	CASSPEEGLYNSPLHF	TGTGCCAGCAGCCCCGAGGAGGGTCTTTATAATTCACCCCTCCACTTT
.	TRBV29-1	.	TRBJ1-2	CSVHGDIPNYGYTF	TGCAGCGTTCACGGGGACATCCCTAACTATGGCTACACCTTC
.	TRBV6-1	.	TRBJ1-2	CASSESGVSGYTF	TGTGCCAGCAGTGAATCCGGGGTATCGGGCTACACCTTC
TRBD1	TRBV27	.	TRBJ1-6	CASRRQGWNSPLHF	TGTGCCAGCAGGAGACAGGGTTGGAATTCACCCCTCCACTTT
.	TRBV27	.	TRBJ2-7	CASSSIAGEQYF	TGTGCCAGCAGCTCCATAGCTGGGGAGCAGTACTTC